Listed below are T cell receptor beta chains from one sample, sequenced in a study of blood T cells in healthy people across ages. TCRdb redid the calling of the 5' RACE reads with MiXCR, one entry per CDR3 protein. The sample yields over a million distinct CDR3 sequences, 59% seen once. Sample: blood. The receptors originated from a man aged 18 to 30 in good health. Both conserved end residues are part of each CDR3. A D gene is named only where the DNA matches it firmly. A row's size may be missing; if present it is once, few, many or a size class.

v_gene	abundance	j_gene	d_gene	len	CDR3nt	CDR3aa
TRBV4-2	.	TRBJ1-2	TRBD1	15	TGTGCCAGCAGCCAAGATATCCAGGGGGCCTATGGCTACACCTTC	CASSQDIQGAYGYTF
TRBV5-1	.	TRBJ2-1	TRBD2	16	TGCGCCAGCAGCTCGCTAGCGGGAGATTCCGGTTCTGAGCAGTTCTTC	CASSSLAGDSGSEQFF
TRBV6-4	.	TRBJ2-1	TRBD2	15	TGTGCCAGCAGTGACGGCGGGGGATCCTACAATGAGCAGTTCTTC	CASSDGGGSYNEQFF
TRBV12-3/TRBV12-4	few	TRBJ2-7	TRBD1	15	TGTGCCAGCAGCCCTCACAGGGGGAGATCCTACGAGCAGTACTTC	CASSPHRGRSYEQYF
TRBV20-1	.	TRBJ2-5	TRBD1	15	TGCAGTGCTAGAGACGGTGGAACAGGGGTGGAGACCCAGTACTTC	CSARDGGTGVETQYF
TRBV20-1	few	TRBJ1-2	.	13	TGCAGTGCTAGAGATAAGGGGAACTATGGCTACACCTTC	CSARDKGNYGYTF
TRBV6-1	.	TRBJ2-1	.	12	TGTGCCAGCAGTGAAAACAGCTATGAGCAGTTCTTC	CASSENSYEQFF
TRBV28	.	TRBJ1-2	.	14	TGTGCCAGCAGTCAAATACAGAATAACTATGGCTACACCTTC	CASSQIQNNYGYTF
TRBV7-8	.	TRBJ2-1	TRBD2	13	TGTGCCAGCAGCCCGGGAGGACTAGATGAGCAGTTCTTC	CASSPGGLDEQFF
TRBV5-1	.	TRBJ2-2	TRBD2	15	TGCGCCAGCAGGGTGCGGGAGGCGGACACCGGGGAGCTGTTTTTT	CASRVREADTGELFF
TRBV20-1	.	TRBJ2-5	.	15	TGCAGTGCTGCCCCTAGGCGAGGGTCTCAAGAGACCCAGTACTTC	CSAAPRRGSQETQYF
TRBV27	.	TRBJ2-1	TRBD2	15	TGTGCCAGCAGTTTATACGGGGGGGCCAACAATGAGCAGTTCTTC	CASSLYGGANNEQFF
TRBV20-1	.	TRBJ2-1	TRBD2	18	TGCAGTGCTAGATCAGGCGGTGTTCAACTAGCGGGAGCTAATGAGCAGTTCTTC	CSARSGGVQLAGANEQFF
TRBV20-1	.	TRBJ2-7	.	12	TGCAGTGCTAGATGGGGGGCCTACGAGCAGTACTTC	CSARWGAYEQYF
TRBV11-2	few	TRBJ1-1	.	15	TGTGCCAGCAGCTCCTTCCGGGAAATCGACACTGAAGCTTTCTTT	CASSSFREIDTEAFF
TRBV20-1	.	TRBJ2-5	.	12	TGCAGTGCTAGGGCGCAAAGAAAGACCCAGTACTTC	CSARAQRKTQYF
TRBV4-1	.	TRBJ2-5	.	15	TGCGCCAGCAGCCCACTCCCAGGGTCCGCAGAGACCCAGTACTTC	CASSPLPGSAETQYF
TRBV7-9	.	TRBJ1-2	.	14	TGTGCCAGCAGCCGCCGACAGGTACCCTATGGCTACACCTTC	CASSRRQVPYGYTF
TRBV10-3	.	TRBJ2-5	TRBD1	13	TGTGCCATCAGACCAGACAGGGGGGAGACCCAGTACTTC	CAIRPDRGETQYF
TRBV6-5	few	TRBJ2-5	TRBD1	13	TGTGCCAGCAGTTACGCAGGGGGAGAGACCCAGTACTTC	CASSYAGGETQYF
TRBV11-2	.	TRBJ1-5	.	14	TGTGCCAGCAGCTCGGGTCATACAAATCAGCCCCAGCATTTT	CASSSGHTNQPQHF
TRBV2	once	TRBJ2-7	TRBD1	14	TGTGCCAGCAGGCCCGGGACAGACACCTACGAGCAGTACTTC	CASRPGTDTYEQYF
TRBV12-3/TRBV12-4	.	TRBJ1-2	TRBD1	17	TGTGCCAGCAGTTTTGAATACGCAGGGGGCGCCAAGGATGGCTACACCTTC	CASSFEYAGGAKDGYTF
TRBV29-1	few	TRBJ2-3	.	14	TGCAGCGGAACGACAGGTGGGAGCACAGATACGCAGTATTTT	CSGTTGGSTDTQYF
TRBV25-1	.	TRBJ1-6	.	13	TGTGCCAGCAGTGAGTCTACAGGGTCACCCCTCCACTTT	CASSESTGSPLHF
TRBV20-1	once	TRBJ2-3	.	13	TGCAGTGCTAGAGAGGTCAACACAGATACGCAGTATTTT	CSAREVNTDTQYF
TRBV12-3/TRBV12-4	.	TRBJ1-1	TRBD1	14	TGTGCCAGCAGCAAAGGACAGGGGAACACTGAAGCTTTCTTT	CASSKGQGNTEAFF